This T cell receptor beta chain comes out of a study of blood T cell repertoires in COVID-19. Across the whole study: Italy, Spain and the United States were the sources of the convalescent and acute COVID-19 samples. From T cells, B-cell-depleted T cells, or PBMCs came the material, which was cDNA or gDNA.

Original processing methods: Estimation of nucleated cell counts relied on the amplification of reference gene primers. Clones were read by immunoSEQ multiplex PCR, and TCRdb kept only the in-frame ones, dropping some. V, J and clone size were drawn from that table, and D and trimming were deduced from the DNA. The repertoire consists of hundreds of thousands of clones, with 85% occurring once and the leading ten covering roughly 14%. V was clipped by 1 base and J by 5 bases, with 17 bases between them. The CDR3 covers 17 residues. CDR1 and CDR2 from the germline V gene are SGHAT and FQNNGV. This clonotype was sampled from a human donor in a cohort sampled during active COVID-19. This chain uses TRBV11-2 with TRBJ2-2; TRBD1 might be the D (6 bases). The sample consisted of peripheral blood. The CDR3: CASSLVLGRGSTGELFF. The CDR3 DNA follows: TGTGCCAGCAGCTTAGTGTTGGGCAGGGGTAGTACCGGGGAGCTGTTTTTT.